This T cell receptor (beta chain) was recorded in a study of OX40 agonist ivuxolimab in advanced cancers. Overall study: Patients treated during dose escalation were battling hepatocellular carcinoma, melanoma, renal cell or head and neck cancer.

In its sample, this clone was seen a few times. CDR3 length: 12 amino acids. V was pared by 3 bases and J by 1 base, with 3 bases between. The germline V gene has CDR1 PRHDT and CDR2 FYEKMQ (reference sequence). TCRdb keeps only in-frame clones here, not all; method: immunoSEQ multiplex PCR. The data show some 46,000 clones, 80% to 90% seen once. The source is an adult with an advanced solid tumor such as melanoma, head and neck, liver or kidney cancer. The chain couples TRBV13 to TRBJ2-5; D is undetermined. This specimen consisted of CD4+ or CD8+ T cells sorted from blood, obtained in a trial of the OX40 agonist ivuxolimab. The CDR3 DNA is TGTGCCAGCAGCTTGGCCCAAGAGACCCAGTACTTC. Translating gives CASSLAQETQYF. Combining the CDR3 with reference TRBV13 and TRBJ2-5 gives the whole variable domain AAGVIQSPRHLIKEKRETATLKCYPIPRHDTVYWYQQGPGQDPQFLISFYEKMQSDKGSIPDRFSAQQFSDYHSELNMSSLELGDSALYFCASSLAQETQYFGPGTRLLVL.